This note documents a single T cell receptor (beta chain) sequence. This specimen belongs to a study of blood T cell repertoires in COVID-19. For the study at large: Donors in the United States, Italy and Spain gave samples during acute or convalescent COVID-19. Sample material is recorded as cDNA or gDNA derived from T cells, B-cell-depleted T cells, or PBMCs.

Assay used: immunoSEQ multiplex PCR; TCRdb lists only in-frame clones, some missing. This sample has roughly 100,000 clones, with roughly four fifths found just once. Germline V gives CDR1 MNHNS, CDR2 SASEGT. The CDR3 runs to 16 residues. Trimming took 4 bases from V and 1 from J, leaving 17 bases between them. Sequences were obtained from peripheral blood. The chain carries TRBV6-1 and TRBJ2-7; D is ambiguous. This clonotype was sampled from a woman in her sixties or seventies with acute or convalescent COVID-19. DNA of the CDR3: TGTGCCAGCAGTGCATATGCGTCAGGCGATTCCTACGAGCAGTACTTC. Protein sequence: CASSAYASGDSYEQYF.